This TCR beta chain derives from a study of blood T cell repertoires in COVID-19. Study as a whole: Sites across the United States, Italy and Spain contributed samples from acute and convalescent COVID-19. Sources were T cells, B-cell-depleted T cells, or PBMCs; the material itself was cDNA or gDNA.

As handled by the study authors: Scientists estimated how many nucleated cells there were by amplifying reference gene primers. The method was immunoSEQ multiplex PCR; TCRdb's version includes in-frame clones alone and lacks a portion of them. D and trimming come from the DNA, and the V and J calls and clone size come from that table. The profile covers around 60,000 clones, with about 81% appearing a single time and about 15% taken by the ten largest. Germline loops: CDR1 SNHLY, CDR2 FYNNEI. The CDR3 extends over 15 amino acids. V lost 6 bases, J lost 6 bases, and 9 bases stayed unmatched. The V gene is TRBV2, the J gene TRBJ2-2; 8 bases map to TRBD2. The sequence was collected from a man aged 80 or over with acute or convalescent COVID-19. The specimen sequenced was peripheral blood. The CDR3 DNA reads as TGTGCCAGCAGGGAGACTAGCGTCCCCTCCGGGGAGCTGTTTTTT. This encodes CASRETSVPSGELFF. The full variable domain, in which reference TRBV2 and TRBJ2-2 provide the parts outside the CDR3, is EPEVTQTPSHQVTQMGQEVILRCVPISNHLYFYWYRQILGQKVEFLVSFYNNEISEKSEIFDDQFSVERPDGSNFTLKIRSTKLEDSAMYFCASRETSVPSGELFFGEGSRLTVL.